The subject of this entry is one TCR beta chain. Its antigen is not identified. The data derive from a study of CD8+ T cells in alopecia areata. Extracted from the samples, RNA was reverse transcribed into cDNA to serve as the sequencing template. The protocol was immunoSEQ multiplex PCR, while the TCRdb copy is restricted to in-frame clones and leaves out a portion. This sample has 200,000 to 250,000 clones, with approximately 72% found just once. Study-wide findings and caveats: Affected lesional scalp, above all in alopecia totalis/universalis, was more clonal than normal scalp.

Indicated treatment: oral pan-JAK inhibitor, 5-10 mg twice daily. The CDR3 is 15 residues long. From germline, CDR1 is SGHDT and CDR2 YYEEEE. Trimming stripped 2 bases from V and 0 bases from J, with 12 bases between. The chain employs TRBV5-6 and TRBJ2-7; tentatively, D is TRBD2 (6 bases). The receptor's source is a human donor with alopecia areata. The source was CD4+ T cells sorted from blood, collected at approximately week 42, from a patient treated with tofacitinib. The CDR3 protein is CASSFEGLSSYEQYF. The CDR3 bases are TGTGCCAGCAGCTTCGAGGGACTGAGCTCCTACGAGCAGTACTTC.